The present TCR beta chain was sequenced within a study of tumour-infiltrating T cells in Burkitt lymphoma (dated by TCRdb to the early 2020s). Regarding the complete study: Clinical outcome was correlated with TCR repertoire data, and overall and progression-free survival were found to be predicted by productive clonality independently of established prognosticators, including age at diagnosis.

For this chain, trimming is 6 bases at the V end and 4 bases at the J end, and the number of junction bases without a gene match is 6. The CDR3 covers 15 residues, taking in both the cysteine and the phenylalanine. Only the CDR3 DNA is retained, 45 bases long and in frame from the first base. CDR1 and CDR2 are drawn from the germline V gene (reference sequence): LNHDA, SQIVND. The library was made by the immunoSEQ multiplex PCR assay. TCRdb provides this immuneACCESS table in a form limited to in-frame rearrangements. Some clones are lacking; in checked studies, under half of them reflect an unresolved V gene, and why the rest are absent is not known. Across this sample there are a few thousand clones, with 72% seen only once. The top ten clonotypes cover about a fifth of the sample. Concerning this clone itself: Its recognized antigen is unknown. Per-base qualities were not stored, and no clone one base away is much larger.

The sequenced sample consisted of tumor tissue. Here the chain combines TRBV19 and TRBJ2-3, with TRBD2 matching 11 junction bases. This TCR was recovered from a human donor with diffuse large B-cell lymphoma. CDR3 loop: CASRVLAGEADTQYF. The sequenced DNA: TGTGCCAGTAGAGTACTAGCGGGAGAGGCAGATACGCAGTATTTT. Where the CDR3 stops, the reference TRBV19 and TRBJ2-3 genes take over; the full variable domain is DGGITQSPKYLFRKEGQNVTLSCEQNLNHDAMYWYRQDPGQGLRLIYYSQIVNDFQKGDIAEGYSVSREKKESFPLTVTSAQKNPTAFYLCASRVLAGEADTQYFGPGTRLTVL.